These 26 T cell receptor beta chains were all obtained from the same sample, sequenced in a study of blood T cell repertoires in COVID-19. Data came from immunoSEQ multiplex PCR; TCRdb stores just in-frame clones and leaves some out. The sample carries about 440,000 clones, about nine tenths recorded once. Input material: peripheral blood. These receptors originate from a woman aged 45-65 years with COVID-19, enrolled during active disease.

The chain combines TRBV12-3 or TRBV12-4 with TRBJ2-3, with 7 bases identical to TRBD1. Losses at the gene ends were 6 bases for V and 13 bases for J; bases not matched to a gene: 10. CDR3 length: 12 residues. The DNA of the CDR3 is TGTGCCAGCAGACGACCGGGACAGAGAGAGTATTTT. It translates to CASRRPGQREYF.

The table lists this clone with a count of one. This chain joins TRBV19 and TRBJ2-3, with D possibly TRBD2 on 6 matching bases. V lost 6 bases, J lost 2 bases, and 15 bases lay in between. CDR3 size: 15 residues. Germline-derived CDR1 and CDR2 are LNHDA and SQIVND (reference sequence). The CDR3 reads CASRRLAGSTDTQYF. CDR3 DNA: TGTGCCAGTAGGCGACTTGCGGGGTCCACAGATACGCAGTATTTT. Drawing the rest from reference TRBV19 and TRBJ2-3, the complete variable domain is DGGITQSPKYLFRKEGQNVTLSCEQNLNHDAMYWYRQDPGQGLRLIYYSQIVNDFQKGDIAEGYSVSREKKESFPLTVTSAQKNPTAFYLCASRRLAGSTDTQYFGPGTRLTVL.

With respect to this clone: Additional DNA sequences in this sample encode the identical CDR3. The CDR3 spells CASSQDSGGSYEQYF. The CDR3 coding sequence is TGTGCCAGCAGCCAAGACAGCGGGGGCTCCTACGAGCAGTACTTC. This rearrangement joins TRBV3-1 (or the pseudogene TRBV3-2) to TRBJ2-7; 8 bases map to TRBD2. The CDR3 extends over 15 amino acids. The V gene end was trimmed by 0 bases and the J gene end by 0 bases; junction bases not matched to a gene: 1. Germline assignment: CDR1 LGHDT and CDR2 YNNKEL (reference sequence).

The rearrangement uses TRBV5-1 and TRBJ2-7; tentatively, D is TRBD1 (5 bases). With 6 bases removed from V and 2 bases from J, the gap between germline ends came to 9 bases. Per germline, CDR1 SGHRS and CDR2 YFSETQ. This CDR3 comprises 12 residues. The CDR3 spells CASTDRAYEQYF. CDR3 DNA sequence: TGCGCCAGCACCGACAGAGCCTACGAGCAGTACTTC.

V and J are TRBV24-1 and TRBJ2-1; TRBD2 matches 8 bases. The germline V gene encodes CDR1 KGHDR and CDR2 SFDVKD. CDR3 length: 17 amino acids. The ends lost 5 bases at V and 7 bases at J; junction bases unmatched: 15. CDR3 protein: CATSGRAGDPSGNEQFF. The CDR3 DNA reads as TGTGCCACCAGTGGTAGAGCGGGGGATCCCTCGGGGAATGAGCAGTTCTTC.

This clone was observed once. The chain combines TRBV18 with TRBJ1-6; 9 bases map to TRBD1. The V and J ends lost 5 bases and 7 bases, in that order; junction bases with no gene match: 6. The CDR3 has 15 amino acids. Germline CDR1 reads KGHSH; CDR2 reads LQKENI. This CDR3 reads CASSTGGTENSPLHF. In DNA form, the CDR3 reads TGTGCCAGCTCAACAGGGGGCACGGAGAATTCACCCCTCCACTTT.

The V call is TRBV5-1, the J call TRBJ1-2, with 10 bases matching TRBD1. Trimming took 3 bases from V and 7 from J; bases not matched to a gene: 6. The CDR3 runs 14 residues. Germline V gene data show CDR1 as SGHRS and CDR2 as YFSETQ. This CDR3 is CASSSTGQGSGYTF. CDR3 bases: TGCGCCAGCAGCTCCACGGGACAGGGGAGTGGCTACACCTTC. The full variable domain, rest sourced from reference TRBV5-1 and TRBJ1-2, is KAGVTQTPRYLIKTRGQQVTLSCSPISGHRSVSWYQQTPGQGLQFLFEYFSETQRNKGNFPGRFSGRQFSNSRSEMNVSTLELGDSALYLCASSSTGQGSGYTFGSGTRLTVV.

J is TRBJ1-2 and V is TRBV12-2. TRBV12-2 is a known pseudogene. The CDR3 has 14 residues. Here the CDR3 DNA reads TGTGCAAGTCGCTTAGAGGGGGGGACCTATGGCTACACCTTC. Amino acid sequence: CASRLEGGTYGYTF.

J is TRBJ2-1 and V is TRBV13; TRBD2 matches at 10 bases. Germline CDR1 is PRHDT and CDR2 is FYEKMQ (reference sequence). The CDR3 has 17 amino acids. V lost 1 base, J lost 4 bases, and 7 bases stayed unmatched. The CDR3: CASSLVSGGRRYNEQFF. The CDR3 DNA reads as TGTGCCAGCAGCTTAGTTAGCGGGGGGCGGCGGTACAATGAGCAGTTCTTC.

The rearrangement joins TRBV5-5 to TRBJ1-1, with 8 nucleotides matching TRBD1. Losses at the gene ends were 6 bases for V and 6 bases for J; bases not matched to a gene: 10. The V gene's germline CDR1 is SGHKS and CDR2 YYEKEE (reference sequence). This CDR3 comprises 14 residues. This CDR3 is CASKWSDRDPEAFF. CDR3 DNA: TGTGCCAGCAAATGGTCGGACAGGGATCCTGAAGCTTTCTTT. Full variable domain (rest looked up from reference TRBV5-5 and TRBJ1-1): DAGVTQSPTHLIKTRGQQVTLRCSPISGHKSVSWYQQVLGQGPQFIFQYYEKEERGRGNFPDRFSARQFPNYSSELNVNALLLGDSALYLCASKWSDRDPEAFFGQGTRLTVV.

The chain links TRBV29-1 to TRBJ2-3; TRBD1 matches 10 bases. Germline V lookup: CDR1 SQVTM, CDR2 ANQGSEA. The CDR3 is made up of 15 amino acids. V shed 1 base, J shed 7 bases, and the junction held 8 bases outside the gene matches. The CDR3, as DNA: TGCAGCGTTGAAGGGGGGGGACAGGGGAGCTATACGCAGTATTTT. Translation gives CSVEGGGQGSYTQYF.

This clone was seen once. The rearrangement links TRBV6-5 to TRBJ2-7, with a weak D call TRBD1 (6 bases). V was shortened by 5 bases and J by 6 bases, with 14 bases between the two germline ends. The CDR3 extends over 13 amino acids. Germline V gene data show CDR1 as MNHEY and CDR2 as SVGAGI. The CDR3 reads CASSLRQDGEQYF. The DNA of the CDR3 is TGTGCCAGCAGTCTAAGACAGGATGGCGAGCAGTACTTC.

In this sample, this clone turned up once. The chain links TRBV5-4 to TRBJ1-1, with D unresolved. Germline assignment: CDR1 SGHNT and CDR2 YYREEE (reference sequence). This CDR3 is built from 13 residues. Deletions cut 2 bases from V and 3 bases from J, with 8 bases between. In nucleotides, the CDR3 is TGTGCCAGCAGCTTCGGTACCTACACTGAAGCTTTCTTT. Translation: CASSFGTYTEAFF.

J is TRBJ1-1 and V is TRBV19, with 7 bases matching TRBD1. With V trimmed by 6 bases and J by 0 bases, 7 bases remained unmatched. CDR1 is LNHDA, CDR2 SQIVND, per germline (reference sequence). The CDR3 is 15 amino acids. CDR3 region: CASRSFGQVNTEAFF. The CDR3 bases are TGTGCCAGTAGATCGTTTGGACAGGTGAACACTGAAGCTTTCTTT.

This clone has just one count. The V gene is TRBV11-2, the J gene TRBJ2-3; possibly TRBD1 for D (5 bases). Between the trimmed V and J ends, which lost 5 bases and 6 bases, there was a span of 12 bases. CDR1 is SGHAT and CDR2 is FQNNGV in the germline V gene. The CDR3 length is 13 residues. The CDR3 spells CASSPWGIDTQYF. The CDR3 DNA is TGTGCCAGCAGCCCCTGGGGCATCGATACGCAGTATTTT.

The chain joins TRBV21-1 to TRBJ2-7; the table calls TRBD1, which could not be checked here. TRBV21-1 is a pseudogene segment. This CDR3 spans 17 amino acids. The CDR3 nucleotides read TGTGCCAGCAGCAAAGGGGCCGGTCCATCCCTTTACTACGAGCAGTACTTC. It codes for CASSKGAGPSLYYEQYF.

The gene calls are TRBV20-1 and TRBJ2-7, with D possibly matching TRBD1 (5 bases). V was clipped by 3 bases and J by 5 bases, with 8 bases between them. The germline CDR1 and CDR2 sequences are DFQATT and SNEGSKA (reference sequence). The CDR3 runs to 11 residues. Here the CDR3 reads CSASEGDEQYF. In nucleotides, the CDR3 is TGCAGTGCTAGTGAAGGGGACGAGCAGTACTTC.

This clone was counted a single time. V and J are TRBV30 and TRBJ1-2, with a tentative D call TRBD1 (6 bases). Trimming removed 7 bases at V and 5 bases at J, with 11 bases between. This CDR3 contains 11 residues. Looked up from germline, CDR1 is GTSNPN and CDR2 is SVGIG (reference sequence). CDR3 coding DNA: TGTGCCTCGACAGGCCTTTATGGCTACACCTTC. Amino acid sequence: CASTGLYGYTF.

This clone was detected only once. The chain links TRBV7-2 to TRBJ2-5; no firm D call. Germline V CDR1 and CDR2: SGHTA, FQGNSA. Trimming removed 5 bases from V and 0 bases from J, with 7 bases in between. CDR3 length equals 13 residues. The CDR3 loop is CASSVGYQETQYF. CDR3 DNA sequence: TGTGCCAGCAGCGTCGGTTACCAAGAGACCCAGTACTTC. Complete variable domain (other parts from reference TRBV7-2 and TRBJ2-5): GAGVSQSPSNKVTEKGKDVELRCDPISGHTALYWYRQSLGQGLEFLIYFQGNSAPDKSGLPSDRFSAERTGGSVSTLTIQRTQQEDSAVYLCASSVGYQETQYFGPGTRLLVL.

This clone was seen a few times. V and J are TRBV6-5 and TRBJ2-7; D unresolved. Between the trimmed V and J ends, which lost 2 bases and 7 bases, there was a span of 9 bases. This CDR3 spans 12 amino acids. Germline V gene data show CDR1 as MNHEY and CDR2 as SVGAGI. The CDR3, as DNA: TGTGCCAGCAGTTACCCCGGTAAGGAGCAGTACTTC. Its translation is CASSYPGKEQYF.

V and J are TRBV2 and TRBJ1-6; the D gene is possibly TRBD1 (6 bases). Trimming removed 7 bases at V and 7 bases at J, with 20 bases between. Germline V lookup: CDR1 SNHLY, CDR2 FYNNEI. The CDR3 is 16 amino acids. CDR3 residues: CASIPARTASNSPLHF. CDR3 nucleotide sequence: TGTGCCAGCATTCCCGCCCGGACAGCGTCCAATTCACCCCTCCACTTT.

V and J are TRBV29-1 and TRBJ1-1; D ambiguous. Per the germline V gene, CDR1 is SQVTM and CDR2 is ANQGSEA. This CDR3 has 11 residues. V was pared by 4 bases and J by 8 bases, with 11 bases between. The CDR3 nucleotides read TGCAGCGTTGTCCGGGGTCTGGAAGCTTTCTTT. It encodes CSVVRGLEAFF. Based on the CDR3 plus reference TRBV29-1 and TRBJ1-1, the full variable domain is SAVISQKPSRDICQRGTSLTIQCQVDSQVTMMFWYRQQPGQSLTLIATANQGSEATYESGFVIDKFPISRPNLTFSTLTVSNMSPEDSSIYLCSVVRGLEAFFGQGTRLTVV.

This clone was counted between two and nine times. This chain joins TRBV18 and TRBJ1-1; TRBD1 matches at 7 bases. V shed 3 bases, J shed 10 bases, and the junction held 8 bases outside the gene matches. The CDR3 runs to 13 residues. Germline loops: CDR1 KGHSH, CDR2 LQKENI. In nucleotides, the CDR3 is TGTGCCAGCTCACCCTCCCCTAACAGGGGAGCTTTCTTT. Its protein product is CASSPSPNRGAFF.

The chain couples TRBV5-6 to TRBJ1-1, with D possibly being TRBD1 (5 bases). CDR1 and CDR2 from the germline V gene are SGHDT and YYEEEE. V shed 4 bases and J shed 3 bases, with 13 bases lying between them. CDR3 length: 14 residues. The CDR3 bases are TGTGCCAGCAGCCAGGGTTTTAGGGACACTGAAGCTTTCTTT. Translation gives CASSQGFRDTEAFF. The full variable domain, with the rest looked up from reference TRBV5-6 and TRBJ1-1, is DAGVTQSPTHLIKTRGQQVTLRCSPKSGHDTVSWYQQALGQGPQFIFQYYEEEERQRGNFPDRFSGHQFPNYSSELNVNALLLGDSALYLCASSQGFRDTEAFFGQGTRLTVV.

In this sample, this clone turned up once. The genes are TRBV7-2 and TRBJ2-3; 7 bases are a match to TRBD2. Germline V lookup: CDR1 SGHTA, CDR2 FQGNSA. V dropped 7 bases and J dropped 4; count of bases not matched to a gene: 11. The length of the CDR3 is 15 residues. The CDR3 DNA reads TGTGCCAGCACCTATGGCGGGGGTTCCTCAGATACGCAGTATTTT. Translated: CASTYGGGSSDTQYF.

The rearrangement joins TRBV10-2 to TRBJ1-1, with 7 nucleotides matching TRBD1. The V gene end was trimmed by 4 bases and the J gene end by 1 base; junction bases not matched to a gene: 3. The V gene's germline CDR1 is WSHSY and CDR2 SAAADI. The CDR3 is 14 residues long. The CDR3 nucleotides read TGCGCCAGCAGTGGGGCAGGGGGGAACACTGAAGCTTTCTTT. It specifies CASSGAGGNTEAFF.